This T cell receptor beta chain was captured by sequencing in a study of blood T cell repertoires in COVID-19. Study details: Donors in the United States, Italy and Spain gave samples during acute or convalescent COVID-19. Sources were T cells, B-cell-depleted T cells, or PBMCs; the material itself was cDNA or gDNA.

Germline lookup yields CDR1 SGHDN and CDR2 FVKESK. This CDR3 is built from 16 residues. Trimming removed 1 base at V and 7 bases at J, with 16 bases between. Per the original data handling: Amplification with reference gene primers provided the estimates of nucleated cell counts. Generated by immunoSEQ multiplex PCR, the TCRdb table keeps only in-frame clones and is missing some. V and J calls and clone size are copied from that table; D and trimming were computed from the DNA. The table includes 100,000 or so clones, more than 90% detected once. The chain uses TRBV14 and TRBJ2-2; tentative D call: TRBD2 (5 bases). The source material was peripheral blood. The sequence derives from a human donor with active COVID-19. The donor label of this sample is uncertain. CDR3 protein: CASSQVFPGNGGELFF. The DNA for the CDR3 is TGTGCCAGCAGCCAAGTTTTTCCGGGGAACGGCGGGGAGCTGTTTTTT.